This T cell receptor (beta chain) emerged from a study of blood T cells in healthy people across ages. This clonotype showed up many times. Its antigen is not identified. The second PCR ran roughly 7 to 12 cycles with a sample-barcoded 5' primer and J-beta primers. Via MiXCR, TCRdb re-called the 5' RACE reads, giving one row per CDR3 protein. The sample yields 1.5 million to 2 million distinct CDR3 sequences, under 30% seen once. Trimming pared 1 base from V and 6 bases from J, leaving 6 bases between. The length of the CDR3 is 13 residues. Study-level points and caveats: Correlation between TCR beta diversity and naive T cell percentage was strong.

This chain connects TRBV12-3 or TRBV12-4 to TRBJ1-4; D not certain. The sequenced sample consisted of blood. This receptor was taken from a young woman in good health. The CDR3 bases are TGTGCCAGCAGTTTAGAGGGCGATGAAAAACTGTTTTTT. This sequence encodes CASSLEGDEKLFF.